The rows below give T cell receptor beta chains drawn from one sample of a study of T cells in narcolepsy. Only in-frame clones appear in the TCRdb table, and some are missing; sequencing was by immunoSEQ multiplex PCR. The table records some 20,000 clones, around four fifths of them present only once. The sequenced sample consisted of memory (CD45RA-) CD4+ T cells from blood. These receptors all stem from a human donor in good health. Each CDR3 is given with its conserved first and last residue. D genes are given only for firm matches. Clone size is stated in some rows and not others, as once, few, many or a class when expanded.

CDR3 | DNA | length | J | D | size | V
CASRAAARGEGAFF | TGTGCCAGCAGGGCCGCAGCGAGGGGGGAAGGAGCTTTCTTT | 14 | TRBJ1-1 | . | . | TRBV2
CASSEQGAAKNIQYF | TGTGCCAGTAGTGAACAGGGGGCTGCCAAGAACATTCAGTACTTC | 15 | TRBJ2-4 | TRBD1 | . | TRBV19
CATSRDLRQQWDYGYTF | TGTGCCACCAGCAGAGATCTCCGACAACAATGGGACTATGGCTACACCTTC | 17 | TRBJ1-2 | . | few | TRBV15
CASSPPRSSWSNQPQHF | TGTGCCAGCAGCCCGCCCCGGTCGAGTTGGAGCAATCAGCCCCAGCATTTT | 17 | TRBJ1-5 | . | . | TRBV7-3
CASTEGRHYGYTF | TGTGCCAGCACGGAGGGGAGACACTATGGCTACACCTTC | 13 | TRBJ1-2 | . | . | TRBV6-6
CATSRVFQGGPQHF | TGTGCCACCAGCAGGGTCTTTCAAGGAGGGCCCCAGCATTTT | 14 | TRBJ1-5 | . | few | TRBV15
CASTHQGRQETQYF | TGTGCCAGCACCCACCAGGGTAGACAAGAGACCCAGTACTTC | 14 | TRBJ2-5 | . | . | TRBV28
CASSLETGRANEQFF | TGCGCCAGCAGCTTGGAAACAGGGAGGGCCAATGAGCAGTTCTTC | 15 | TRBJ2-1 | . | . | TRBV5-1
CASSERLQQETQYF | TGTGCCAGCAGTGAAAGGCTACAACAAGAGACCCAGTACTTC | 14 | TRBJ2-5 | . | . | TRBV2
CASSLGGANGYGYTF | TGTGCCAGCAGTTTGGGGGGGGCTAATGGCTATGGCTACACCTTC | 15 | TRBJ1-2 | . | . | TRBV5-4
CASSLGRGAGGGYTF | TGTGCCAGCAGCTTAGGACGGGGGGCGGGTGGGGGCTACACCTTC | 15 | TRBJ1-2 | . | . | TRBV7-2
CASNDWNEAFF | TGTGCCAGCAACGATTGGAATGAAGCTTTCTTT | 11 | TRBJ1-1 | . | . | TRBV6-5
CASSQGGRGTYEQYF | TGTGCCAGCAGCCAAGGGGGCAGGGGCACCTACGAGCAGTACTTC | 15 | TRBJ2-7 | . | . | TRBV14
CASSIPGLAGLTGELFF | TGTGCCAGTAGTATACCCGGACTAGCGGGCCTCACCGGGGAGCTGTTTTTT | 17 | TRBJ2-2 | TRBD2 | few | TRBV19
CASSPKASGAYNEQFF | TGTGCCAGCAGCCCCAAGGCTAGCGGAGCCTACAATGAGCAGTTCTTC | 16 | TRBJ2-1 | TRBD2 | . | TRBV7-9
CSGWDNEQYF | TGCAGCGGCTGGGACAACGAGCAGTACTTC | 10 | TRBJ2-7 | . | . | TRBV29-1
CASSPTGTANSPLHF | TGTGCCAGCAGCCCAACCGGGACGGCGAATTCACCCCTCCACTTT | 15 | TRBJ1-6 | . | . | TRBV7-2
CASSQDPRGGLLVEQYF | TGCGCCAGCAGCCAAGACCCGCGGGGGGGCCTGTTGGTCGAGCAGTACTTC | 17 | TRBJ2-7 | TRBD2 | . | TRBV4-3
CASSLQGRGQPQHF | TGTGCCAGCAGCTTACAAGGGAGGGGACAGCCCCAGCATTTT | 14 | TRBJ1-5 | . | . | TRBV5-5
CASSIGTGGGQPQHF | TGTGCCAGTAGTATAGGGACAGGGGGCGGTCAGCCCCAGCATTTT | 15 | TRBJ1-5 | TRBD1 | . | TRBV19
CASSYPERRNDGYTF | TGTGCCAGCAGTTACCCTGAGCGCCGAAATGATGGCTACACCTTC | 15 | TRBJ1-2 | . | . | TRBV6-5
CASSEVRLGRTNEKLFF | TGTGCCAGCAGTGAAGTCAGGTTAGGTCGAACTAATGAAAAACTGTTTTTT | 17 | TRBJ1-4 | . | . | TRBV2
CASSFLGQGSEKLFF | TGTGCCAGCAGTTTTCTCGGGCAGGGGAGTGAAAAACTGTTTTTT | 15 | TRBJ1-4 | . | . | TRBV28
CASAGYNEQFF | TGTGCCAGCGCCGGATACAATGAGCAGTTCTTC | 11 | TRBJ2-1 | . | . | TRBV14
CASSRQGGTDTQYF | TGTGCCAGCAGCAGACAGGGTGGGACAGATACGCAGTATTTT | 14 | TRBJ2-3 | TRBD1 | . | TRBV2
CSVDTSIETQYF | TGCAGCGTTGATACTAGCATAGAGACCCAGTACTTC | 12 | TRBJ2-5 | . | . | TRBV29-1
CASSLGASGSYEQYF | TGTGCCAGCAGTTTAGGAGCTAGCGGCTCCTACGAGCAGTACTTC | 15 | TRBJ2-7 | TRBD2 | . | TRBV27
CVRGGYTF | TGCGTCCGGGGGGGCTACACCTTC | 8 | TRBJ1-2 | . | . | TRBV23-1
CASSWGDTQETQYF | TGTGCCAGCAGCTGGGGGGACACTCAAGAGACCCAGTACTTC | 14 | TRBJ2-5 | . | . | TRBV5-6
CASSLNPGGWEYF | TGTGCCAGCAGCTTAAACCCCGGGGGGTGGGAGTATTTT | 13 | TRBJ2-3 | TRBD2 | . | TRBV7-3
CATREVGGRTSNQPQHF | TGTGCCACCCGAGAGGTGGGAGGCCGAACTAGCAATCAGCCCCAGCATTTT | 17 | TRBJ1-5 | . | . | TRBV19
CASSQEAPANYGYTF | TGCGCCAGCAGCCAAGAAGCACCAGCTAACTATGGCTACACCTTC | 15 | TRBJ1-2 | . | . | TRBV4-3
CASSQGVNLNTEAFF | TGTGCCAGCAGCCAAGGAGTCAACCTGAACACTGAAGCTTTCTTT | 15 | TRBJ1-1 | . | . | TRBV4-2
CATAGQGNGGYTF | TGTGCCACGGCCGGGCAGGGAAATGGTGGCTACACCTTC | 13 | TRBJ1-2 | . | . | TRBV6-5
CASHQRQGAYGYTF | TGTGCCAGTCACCAACGGCAGGGGGCCTATGGCTACACCTTC | 14 | TRBJ1-2 | TRBD1 | . | TRBV2
CASSLSSAGVQETQYF | TGTGCCAGCAGCTTATCTTCTGCGGGGGTCCAAGAGACCCAGTACTTC | 16 | TRBJ2-5 | TRBD2 | few | TRBV7-2
CASSLLLANEQFF | TGTGCCAGCAGCCTGTTACTAGCGAATGAGCAGTTCTTC | 13 | TRBJ2-1 | TRBD2 | . | TRBV11-2
CASSSGQGSGKGGQKAFF | TGTGCCAGCAGCTCAGGGCAGGGGTCCGGTAAGGGGGGCCAGAAAGCTTTCTTT | 18 | TRBJ1-1 | . | . | TRBV4-2
CAWSVRAGAFF | TGTGCCTGGAGTGTACGGGCAGGCGCGTTCTTC | 11 | TRBJ2-1 | . | . | TRBV30
CASSPTGGWINSPLHF | TGTGCCAGCAGCCCCACGGGGGGGTGGATCAATTCACCCCTCCACTTT | 16 | TRBJ1-6 | . | . | TRBV5-5
CAWSAASTEAFF | TGTGCCTGGAGTGCCGCAAGTACTGAAGCTTTCTTT | 12 | TRBJ1-1 | . | . | TRBV30
CASSPAGGSSYEQYF | TGTGCCAGCAGCCCGGCGGGCGGGAGCTCCTACGAGCAGTACTTC | 15 | TRBJ2-7 | TRBD2 | . | TRBV9
CASRSDKGAGNTIYF | TGTGCCAGCAGATCCGACAAAGGGGCTGGAAACACCATATATTTT | 15 | TRBJ1-3 | . | . | TRBV28
CASSLGGWDTNEKLFF | TGTGCCAGCAGCTTAGGGGGGTGGGACACCAACGAAAAACTGTTTTTT | 16 | TRBJ1-4 | . | . | TRBV5-4
CASTGDAVSYEQYF | TGCGCCAGCACTGGGGACGCAGTCTCCTACGAGCAGTACTTC | 14 | TRBJ2-7 | . | few | TRBV5-1
CASSFRHTDTQYF | TGTGCCAGCAGCTTTCGCCACACAGATACGCAGTATTTT | 13 | TRBJ2-3 | . | . | TRBV11-3